What follows describes a single TCR beta chain. This clonotype was counted ten times or more. What this receptor recognizes is not known. No much larger clone is present one base from it, and per-base qualities are unavailable. Instrument on record: Illumina HiSeq 1500. The public sequencing data were trimmed at Q25 with fastp and processed into clonotypes with MiXCR by TCRdb, which kept only in-frame beta chains. Every CDR3 protein is listed once, alongside the most common genes and DNA of its rows. The sample table contains roughly 280,000 distinct CDR3 sequences; only one count was recorded for around 15% of them. Of the sample, 7.5% to 10% falls within the top ten clones. Trimming costs V 5 bases and J 11 bases, and their ends lie 14 bases apart. From the germline V gene (reference sequence), CDR1 is DFQATT and CDR2 is SNEGSKA. The CDR3 runs 11 amino acids, cysteine and phenylalanine included. Here the CDR3 DNA is all that survives: 33 bases in frame from base 1.

The data are from a study of T cell repertoires in cytomegalovirus infection (dated by TCRdb to the late 2010s). Concerning the study at large: Donor HLA type was relevant to the analysis, because carriage of CMV infection together with the matching HLA type was indicated by public TCR beta signatures. Results the study describes overall, beyond this receptor: Cumulative frequency of public TCR beta family members discriminated carriers of CMV infection plus the relevant HLA type in this cohort and an independent 352-donor cohort. The ex vivo response was dominated by HLA-C-restricted CMV-specific TCR beta clonotypes, and the single most frequent clonotype in two of eight donors was supplied by these HLA-C-restricted clonotypes.

The sequence links TRBV20-1 to TRBJ2-3, with the D gene uncertain. The sequencing sample was made of PBMCs. This clonotype was sampled from a human donor in good health (CMV status not recorded). Some clones in this sample may be carry-over from other donors' samples. The encoded CDR3 is CSAGIPERQYF. The DNA sequence is TGCAGTGCTGGGATCCCGGAACGGCAGTATTTT.